A single T cell receptor (beta chain) is shown here with its context. Its matching antigen is unknown. The sample originates from a study of immune evolution from preneoplasia to lung adenocarcinoma. Overall study findings and caveats: Clonality was highest in normal lung, lower in later-stage lesions apparently.

TCRdb's table, derived via immunoSEQ multiplex PCR, lists solely in-frame clones and lacks some. Of a few thousand clones in the sample, over 60% are singletons; the top ten hold 26%. The V and J ends lost 2 bases and 1 base respectively, with 11 bases between them. This CDR3 is built from 16 residues. Germline values: CDR1 SGHTA, CDR2 FQGTGA. The chain carries TRBV7-3 and TRBJ2-2, with D perhaps TRBD1 (7 bases). Material: FFPE normal lung tissue adjacent to the tumor. The receptor's source is a person aged 55 to 70 with lung adenocarcinoma. The chain's CDR3 is CASSLQGGVNTGELFF. CDR3 bases: TGTGCCAGCAGCTTACAGGGGGGAGTGAACACCGGGGAGCTGTTTTTT.